Below, one T cell receptor (beta chain) is given with its context. Assay used: immunoSEQ multiplex PCR; TCRdb lists only in-frame clones, some missing. The table includes 85,000 to 120,000 clones, about 91% detected once. The data derive from a study of blood T cell repertoires in COVID-19. The CDR3 extends over 17 amino acids. From germline, CDR1 is SGHDT and CDR2 YYEEEE. The V and J ends lost 1 base and 2 bases, in that order; junction bases with no gene match: 8. V usage is TRBV5-6 and J usage is TRBJ2-3; TRBD2 matches 9 bases. The TCR comes from a man in his late teens or twenties with acute or convalescent COVID-19. Sequencing was carried out using peripheral blood. The CDR3 loop reads CASSLILAGLFTDTQYF. The CDR3 region has the DNA TGTGCCAGCAGCTTGATCCTAGCGGGGTTATTCACAGATACGCAGTATTTT.